The TCR beta chain under discussion was sequenced for a study of OX40 agonist ivuxolimab in advanced cancers. Germline-derived CDR1 and CDR2 are SGHTA and FQGNSA. This CDR3 is 14 amino acids long. Trimming cost V 7 bases and J 4 bases; bases outside gene matches: 7. Some clones are missing from TCRdb's copy, which holds only in-frame ones; the method was immunoSEQ multiplex PCR. Of some 44,000 clones in the sample, roughly 86% are singletons; the top ten hold just over 20%. The source of this sequence is an adult with an advanced solid tumor such as melanoma, head and neck, liver or kidney cancer. The sequences come from CD4+ or CD8+ T cells sorted from blood, collected in a trial of the OX40 agonist ivuxolimab. The chain recombines TRBV7-2 with TRBJ2-7; TRBD2 agrees at 10 bases. CDR3: CASNPAGGRYEQYF. For the CDR3, the DNA is TGTGCCAGCAACCCAGCGGGGGGGAGATACGAGCAGTACTTC.